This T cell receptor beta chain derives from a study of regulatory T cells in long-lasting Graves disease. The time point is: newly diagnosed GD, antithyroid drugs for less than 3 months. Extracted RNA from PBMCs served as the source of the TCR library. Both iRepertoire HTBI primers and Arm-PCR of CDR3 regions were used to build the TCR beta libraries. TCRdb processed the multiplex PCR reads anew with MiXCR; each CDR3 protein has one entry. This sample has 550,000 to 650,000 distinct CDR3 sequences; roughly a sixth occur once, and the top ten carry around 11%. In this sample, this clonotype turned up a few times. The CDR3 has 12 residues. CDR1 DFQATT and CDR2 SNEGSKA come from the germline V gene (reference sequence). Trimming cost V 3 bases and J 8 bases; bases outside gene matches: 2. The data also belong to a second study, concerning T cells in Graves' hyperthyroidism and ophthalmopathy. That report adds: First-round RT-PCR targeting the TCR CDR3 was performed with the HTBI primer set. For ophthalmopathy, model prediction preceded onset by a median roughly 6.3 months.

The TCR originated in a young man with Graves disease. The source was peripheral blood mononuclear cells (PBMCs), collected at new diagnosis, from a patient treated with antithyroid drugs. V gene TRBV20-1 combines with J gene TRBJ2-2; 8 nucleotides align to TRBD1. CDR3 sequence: CSASQGAGELFF. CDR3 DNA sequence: TGCAGTGCTAGTCAGGGGGCGGGGGAGCTGTTTTTT.